These 17 T cell receptor beta chains originate from one sample sequenced in a study of CXCR3-negative and CXCR3-positive naive CD8 T cells (dated by TCRdb to between 2017 and 2020). The sequencer was a NextSeq 550. The Human TCR Profiling Kit (MiLaboratory) was used to prepare UMI-labeled 5' RACE TRB cDNA libraries. Through TCRdb reprocessing, the reads give one entry per CDR3 protein sequence; DNA is omitted. The sample table includes 5,000 to 6,500 distinct CDR3 sequences. The ten largest account for approximately 2% of the sample. The specimen sequenced was naive CXCR3- CD8+ T cells from blood. According to the study, the label for this sample's cell subset or site signals: CD45RO-CCR7+CD27+CD95- naive CD8+ T cells lacking CXCR3 (TNR3-). The receptors shown here come from a human donor in good health. Some clones in this sample may be carry-over from other donors' samples.

V gene TRBV30 combines with J gene TRBJ1-1; TCRdb gives TRBD1 as the D gene, but with no DNA this cannot be confirmed. The CDR3 runs 13 residues. The germline CDR1 and CDR2 sequences are GTSNPN and SVGIG (reference sequence). The CDR3 region is CAWRGAMNTEAFF.

This chain joins TRBV4-1 and TRBJ2-1. The CDR3 has 14 amino acids. Germline assignment: CDR1 MGHRA and CDR2 YSYEKL. CDR3 sequence: CASSQERVADEQFF.

V gene TRBV2 combines with J gene TRBJ2-7; the D gene TCRdb calls, TRBD2, cannot be checked with no DNA. The CDR3 runs 15 residues. Per the germline V gene, CDR1 is SNHLY and CDR2 is FYNNEI. CDR3 sequence: CAKERTSGIDYEQYF.

This clonotype is identified as medium-sized from frequency. V gene TRBV5-1 combines with J gene TRBJ2-7; as DNA is missing, the TRBD2 call by TCRdb cannot be tested. CDR3 length: 14 residues. The germline V gene encodes CDR1 SGHRS and CDR2 YFSETQ. CDR3: CASSTTGTSNEQYF.

The rearrangement uses TRBV7-9 and TRBJ2-5; the D gene TCRdb calls, TRBD1, cannot be checked with no DNA. In germline, CDR1 is SEHNR, CDR2 FQNEAQ (reference sequence). This CDR3 has 18 residues. This CDR3 is CASSLGIATAPDRETQYF. The variable domain in full, with the rest retrieved from reference TRBV7-9 and TRBJ2-5, is DTGVSQNPRHKITKRGQNVTFRCDPISEHNRLYWYRQTLGQGPEFLTYFQNEAQLEKSRLLSDRFSAERPKGSFSTLEIQRTEQGDSAMYLCASSLGIATAPDRETQYFGPGTRLLVL.

This clonotype shows up as medium-sized by frequency. The chain links TRBV18 to TRBJ2-3; checking the TCRdb D call of TRBD2 is not possible without DNA. The CDR3 length is 16 residues. CDR1 and CDR2 (germline): KGHSH, LQKENI. CDR3 sequence: CASSPSREWSTDTQYF.

This clonotype registers medium-sized by frequency. The chain employs TRBV11-2 and TRBJ2-1; TCRdb designates TRBD2, a call that cannot be tested without DNA. The CDR3 is 16 amino acids. Per germline, CDR1 SGHAT and CDR2 FQNNGV. The CDR3 loop is CASSSSGPSGSNEQFF.

This chain joins TRBV25-1 and TRBJ1-1; TCRdb gives TRBD1 as the D gene, but with no DNA this cannot be confirmed. The CDR3 length is 13 residues. CDR1 and CDR2 from the germline V gene are MGHDK and SYGVNS. CDR3 loop: CASSQGARTEAFF.

This chain links TRBV29-1 with TRBJ1-2; TCRdb names TRBD1, which stays unverified in the absence of DNA. The germline V gene has CDR1 SQVTM and CDR2 ANQGSEA. The CDR3 is 16 residues long. Here the CDR3 reads CSVESFRGGSDYGYTF.

Frequency places this clonotype as large. The chain combines TRBV12-3 or TRBV12-4 with TRBJ2-3; TCRdb returns TRBD2, unconfirmable since there is no DNA. CDR3 length: 14 residues. The CDR3: CASLTSGSTDTQYF.

The chain carries TRBV7-9 and TRBJ2-5; TCRdb names TRBD1, which stays unverified in the absence of DNA. The CDR3 loop spans 15 amino acids. Looked up from germline, CDR1 is SEHNR and CDR2 is FQNEAQ (reference sequence). The CDR3 loop reads CASSLDRTVKRDQYF.

This sequence joins TRBV5-1 and TRBJ1-1; TCRdb reports TRBD1, a call that lacks DNA to check it against. Germline V CDR1 and CDR2: SGHRS, YFSETQ. The CDR3 spans 16 residues. The chain's CDR3 is CASSLGPGELNTEAFF. Full variable domain (outside the CDR3, taken from reference TRBV5-1 and TRBJ1-1): KAGVTQTPRYLIKTRGQQVTLSCSPISGHRSVSWYQQTPGQGLQFLFEYFSETQRNKGNFPGRFSGRQFSNSRSEMNVSTLELGDSALYLCASSLGPGELNTEAFFGQGTRLTVV.

The chain couples TRBV2 to TRBJ1-5. Germline CDR1 SNHLY, CDR2 FYNNEI. This CDR3 contains 12 residues. This CDR3 is CASSVSNQPQHF. Variable domain in full (rest from reference TRBV2 and TRBJ1-5): EPEVTQTPSHQVTQMGQEVILRCVPISNHLYFYWYRQILGQKVEFLVSFYNNEISEKSEIFDDQFSVERPDGSNFTLKIRSTKLEDSAMYFCASSVSNQPQHFGDGTRLSIL.

In terms of frequency, this clonotype is medium-sized. The chain recombines TRBV7-8 with TRBJ2-2; TCRdb calls TRBD1, which cannot be checked without DNA. CDR1 is SGHVS and CDR2 is FQNEAQ in the germline V gene. The length of the CDR3 is 16 residues. The CDR3 here is CASSQPFGRYAGELFF.

The V and J genes are TRBV12-3 or TRBV12-4 and TRBJ1-1. CDR3 length: 12 residues. CDR3 residues: CASSLTWTEAFF.

This sequence joins TRBV20-1 and TRBJ2-6; the TCRdb D gene call, TRBD1, has no DNA to confirm it. This CDR3 region has 18 residues. Germline assignment: CDR1 DFQATT and CDR2 SNEGSKA (reference sequence). CDR3 residues: CSARVSPGTGEGANVLTF.

This clonotype is called medium-sized based on its frequency. The J gene is TRBJ2-1, the V gene TRBV10-3. This CDR3 region has 14 residues. Germline CDR1 ENHRY, CDR2 SYGVKD. The CDR3 spells CAISERTSYNEQFF.